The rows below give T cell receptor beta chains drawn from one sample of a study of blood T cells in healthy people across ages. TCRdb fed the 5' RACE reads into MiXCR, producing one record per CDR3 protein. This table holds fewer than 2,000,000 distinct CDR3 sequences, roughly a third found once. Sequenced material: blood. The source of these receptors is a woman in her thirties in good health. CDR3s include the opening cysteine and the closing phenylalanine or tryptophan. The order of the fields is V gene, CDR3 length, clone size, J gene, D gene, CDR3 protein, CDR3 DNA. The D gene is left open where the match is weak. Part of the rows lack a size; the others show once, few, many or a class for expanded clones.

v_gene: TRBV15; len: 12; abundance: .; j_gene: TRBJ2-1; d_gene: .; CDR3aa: CATSLSVNGQFF; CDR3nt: TGTGCCACCAGCTTGTCAGTCAATGGGCAGTTCTTC
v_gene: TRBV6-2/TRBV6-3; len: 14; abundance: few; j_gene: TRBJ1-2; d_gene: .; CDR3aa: CASSPLGSNYGYTF; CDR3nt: TGTGCCAGCAGTCCTCTAGGCTCCAACTATGGCTACACCTTC
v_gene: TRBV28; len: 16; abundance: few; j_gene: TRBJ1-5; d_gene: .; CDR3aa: CASSFVTPGGNQPQHF; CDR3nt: TGTGCCAGCAGTTTTGTGACCCCGGGCGGCAATCAGCCCCAGCATTTT
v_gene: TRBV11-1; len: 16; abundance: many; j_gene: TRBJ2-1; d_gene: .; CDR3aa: CASSAKDLLLHNEQFF; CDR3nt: TGTGCCAGCAGCGCAAAGGACCTTCTTTTGCACAATGAGCAGTTCTTC
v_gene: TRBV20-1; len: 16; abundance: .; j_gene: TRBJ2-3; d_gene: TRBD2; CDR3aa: CSAHGGTSGLTDTQYF; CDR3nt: TGCAGTGCGCACGGAGGGACTAGCGGCCTCACAGATACGCAGTATTTT
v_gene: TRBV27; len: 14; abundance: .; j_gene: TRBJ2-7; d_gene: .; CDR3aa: CASRPGLLLYEQYF; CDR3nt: TGTGCCAGCAGACCGGGACTCCTCCTCTACGAGCAGTACTTC
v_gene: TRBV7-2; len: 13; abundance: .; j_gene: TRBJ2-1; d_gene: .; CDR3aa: CASSPMNDNEQFF; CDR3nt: TGTGCCAGCAGCCCCATGAACGATAATGAGCAGTTCTTC
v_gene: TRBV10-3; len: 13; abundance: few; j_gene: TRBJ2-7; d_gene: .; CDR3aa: CAVSKVVAYEQYF; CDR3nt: TGTGCCGTCAGTAAGGTTGTAGCTTACGAGCAGTACTTC
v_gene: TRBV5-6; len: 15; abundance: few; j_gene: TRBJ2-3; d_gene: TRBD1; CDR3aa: CASSQDRGLTDTQYF; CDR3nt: TGTGCCAGCAGCCAAGACAGGGGGCTCACAGATACGCAGTATTTT
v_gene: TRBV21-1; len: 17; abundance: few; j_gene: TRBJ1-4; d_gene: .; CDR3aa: CARDGTPIYATNEKLFF; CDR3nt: TGTGCCAGGGACGGGACGCCTATTTATGCAACTAATGAAAAACTGTTTTTT
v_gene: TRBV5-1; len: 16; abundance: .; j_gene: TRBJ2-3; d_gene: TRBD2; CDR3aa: CASSRLTSGITDTQYF; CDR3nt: TGCGCCAGCAGCAGACTGACTAGCGGGATAACAGATACGCAGTATTTT
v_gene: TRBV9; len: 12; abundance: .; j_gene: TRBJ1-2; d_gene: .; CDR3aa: CASSVTGFVYTF; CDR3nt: TGTGCCAGCAGCGTTACAGGGTTCGTCTACACCTTC
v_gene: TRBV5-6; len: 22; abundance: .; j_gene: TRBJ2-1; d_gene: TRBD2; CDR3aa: CASSPGLAGASFIASPYNEQFF; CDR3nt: TGTGCCAGCAGCCCGGGACTAGCGGGGGCGTCCTTTATAGCGAGCCCCTACAATGAGCAGTTCTTC
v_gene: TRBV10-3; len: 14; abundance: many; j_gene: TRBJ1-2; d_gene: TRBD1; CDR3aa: CAISEARGENGYTF; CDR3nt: TGTGCCATCAGTGAAGCCAGGGGGGAAAATGGCTACACCTTC
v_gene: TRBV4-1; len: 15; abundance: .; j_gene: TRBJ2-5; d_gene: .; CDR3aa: CASSQEWRGQETQYF; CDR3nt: TGCGCCAGCAGCCAAGAGTGGCGGGGCCAAGAGACCCAGTACTTC
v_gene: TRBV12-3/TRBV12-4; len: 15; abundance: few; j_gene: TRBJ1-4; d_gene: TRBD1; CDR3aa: CASSLDRGMSEKLFF; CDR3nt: TGTGCCAGCAGTTTAGACAGGGGGATGAGCGAAAAACTGTTTTTT
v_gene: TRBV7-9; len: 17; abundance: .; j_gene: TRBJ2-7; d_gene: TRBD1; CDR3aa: CASSPKSRDRGYYEQYF; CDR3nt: TGTGCCAGCAGCCCAAAGTCCCGGGACAGGGGTTACTACGAGCAGTACTTC
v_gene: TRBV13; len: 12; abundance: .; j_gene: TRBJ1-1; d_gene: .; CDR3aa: CASSLGGRWAFF; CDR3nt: TGTGCCAGCAGCTTAGGAGGCCGGTGGGCTTTCTTT
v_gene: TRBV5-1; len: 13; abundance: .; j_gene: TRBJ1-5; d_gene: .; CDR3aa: CASSPDGNRPQHF; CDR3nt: TGCGCCAGCAGCCCCGACGGCAATCGGCCCCAGCATTTT
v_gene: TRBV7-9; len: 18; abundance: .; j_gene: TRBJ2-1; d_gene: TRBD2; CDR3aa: CASSLGTSVPLWDNEQFF; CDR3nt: TGTGCCAGCAGCTTGGGGACTAGTGTTCCCCTATGGGACAATGAGCAGTTCTTC
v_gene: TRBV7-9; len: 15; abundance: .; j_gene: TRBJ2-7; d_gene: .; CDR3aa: CASSSGTRGSYEQYF; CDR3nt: TGTGCCAGCAGTTCCGGGACCCGCGGATCCTACGAGCAGTACTTC
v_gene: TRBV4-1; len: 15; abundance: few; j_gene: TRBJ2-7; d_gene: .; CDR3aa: CASSPHPAGSYEQYF; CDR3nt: TGCGCCAGCAGCCCTCATCCAGCTGGGTCCTACGAGCAGTACTTC
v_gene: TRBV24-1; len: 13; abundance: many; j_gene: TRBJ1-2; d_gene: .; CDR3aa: CATSDGGGSGYTF; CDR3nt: TGTGCCACCAGTGATGGAGGGGGAAGTGGCTACACCTTC
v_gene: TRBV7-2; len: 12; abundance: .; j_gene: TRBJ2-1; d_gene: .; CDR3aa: CASSLEVMRQFF; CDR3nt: TGTGCCAGCAGCTTGGAAGTAATGAGGCAGTTCTTC
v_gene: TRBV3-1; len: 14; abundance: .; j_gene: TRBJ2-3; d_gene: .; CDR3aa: CASSHPGFEGTQYF; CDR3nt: TGTGCCAGCAGCCACCCAGGGTTCGAAGGTACGCAGTATTTT
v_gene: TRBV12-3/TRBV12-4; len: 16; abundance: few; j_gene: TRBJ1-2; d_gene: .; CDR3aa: CASSLRGGAGPYGYTF; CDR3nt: TGTGCCAGCAGTTTAAGGGGTGGAGCAGGACCCTATGGCTACACCTTC
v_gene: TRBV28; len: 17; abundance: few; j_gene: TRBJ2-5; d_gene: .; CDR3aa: CASRGRFGEPARETQYF; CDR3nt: TGTGCCAGCAGAGGTCGGTTCGGGGAACCGGCCCGGGAGACCCAGTACTTC
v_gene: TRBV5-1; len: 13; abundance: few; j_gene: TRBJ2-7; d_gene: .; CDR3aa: CASSSRNAYEQYF; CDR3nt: TGCGCCAGCAGCTCCAGGAACGCCTACGAGCAGTACTTC
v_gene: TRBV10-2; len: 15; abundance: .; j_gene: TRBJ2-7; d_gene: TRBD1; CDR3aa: CASSPSTGTYYEQYF; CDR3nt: TGCGCCAGCAGCCCGTCGACAGGGACCTACTACGAGCAGTACTTC
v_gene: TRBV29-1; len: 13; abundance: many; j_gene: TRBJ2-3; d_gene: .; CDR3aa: CSVDRVSGDTQYF; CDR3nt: TGCAGCGTTGACAGGGTATCCGGAGATACGCAGTATTTT
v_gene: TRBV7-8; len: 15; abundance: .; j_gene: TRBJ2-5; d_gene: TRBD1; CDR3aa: CASSLESGGPVEQYF; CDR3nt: TGTGCCAGCAGCTTAGAGTCAGGGGGCCCCGTGGAGCAGTACTTC
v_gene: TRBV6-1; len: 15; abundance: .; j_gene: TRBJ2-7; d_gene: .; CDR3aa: CASSEAPLYSYEQYF; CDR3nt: TGTGCCAGCAGTGAAGCCCCCCTTTACTCCTACGAGCAGTACTTC
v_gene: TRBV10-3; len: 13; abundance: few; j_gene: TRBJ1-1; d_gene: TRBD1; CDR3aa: CAIDRGQNTEAFF; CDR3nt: TGTGCCATCGACAGGGGTCAAAACACTGAAGCTTTCTTT
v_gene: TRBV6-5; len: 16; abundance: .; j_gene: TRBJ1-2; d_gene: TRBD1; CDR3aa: CASSYSYRGQNYGYTF; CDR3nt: TGTGCCAGCAGTTACTCATACAGGGGGCAGAACTATGGCTACACCTTC
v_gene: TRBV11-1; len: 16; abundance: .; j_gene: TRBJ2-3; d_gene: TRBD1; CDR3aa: CASSDPHRGAKDTQYF; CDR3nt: TGTGCCAGCAGCGACCCCCACAGGGGAGCAAAGGATACGCAGTATTTT
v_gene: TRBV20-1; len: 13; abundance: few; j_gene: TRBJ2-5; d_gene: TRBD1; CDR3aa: CSAPGQGLETQYF; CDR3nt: TGCAGTGCCCCGGGACAGGGCCTAGAGACCCAGTACTTC
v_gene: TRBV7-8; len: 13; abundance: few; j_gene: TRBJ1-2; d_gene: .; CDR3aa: CASSLAPIYGYTF; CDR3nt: TGTGCCAGCAGCTTAGCCCCAATTTATGGCTACACCTTC
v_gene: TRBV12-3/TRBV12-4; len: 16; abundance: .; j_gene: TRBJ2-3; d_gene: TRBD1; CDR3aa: CASTYSTGGFTDTQYF; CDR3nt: TGTGCCAGCACCTATTCGACAGGGGGCTTCACAGATACGCAGTATTTT
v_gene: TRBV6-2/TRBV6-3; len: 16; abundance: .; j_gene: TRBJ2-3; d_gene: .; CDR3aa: CASSFTDWSKGVTQYF; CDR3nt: TGTGCCAGCAGTTTCACTGACTGGTCAAAGGGGGTTACGCAGTATTTT
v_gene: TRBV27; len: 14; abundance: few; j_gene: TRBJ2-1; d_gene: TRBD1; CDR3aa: CARSWDRSYNEQFF; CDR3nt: TGTGCCAGATCTTGGGACAGGAGTTACAATGAGCAGTTCTTC
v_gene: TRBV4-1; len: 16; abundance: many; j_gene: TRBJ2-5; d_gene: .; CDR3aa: CASSQDWTGLGETQYF; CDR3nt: TGCGCCAGCAGCCAAGATTGGACCGGTCTAGGAGAGACCCAGTACTTC
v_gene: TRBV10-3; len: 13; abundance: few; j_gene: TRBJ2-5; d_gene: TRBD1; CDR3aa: CATRQGVEETQYF; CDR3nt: TGTGCCACGAGACAGGGGGTTGAAGAGACCCAGTACTTC
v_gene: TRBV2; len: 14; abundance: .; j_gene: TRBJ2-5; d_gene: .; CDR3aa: CASSARGFRETQYF; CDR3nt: TGTGCCAGCAGCGCTCGAGGCTTCAGAGAGACCCAGTACTTC
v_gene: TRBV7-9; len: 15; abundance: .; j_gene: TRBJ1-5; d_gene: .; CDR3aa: CASSLAGGYGQPQHF; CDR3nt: TGTGCCAGCAGCTTAGCGGGAGGGTACGGTCAGCCCCAGCATTTT
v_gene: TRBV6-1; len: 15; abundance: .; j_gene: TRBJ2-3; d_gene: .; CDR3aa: CASSLMPGNQDTQYF; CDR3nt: TGTGCCAGCAGCCTCATGCCCGGTAATCAAGATACGCAGTATTTT
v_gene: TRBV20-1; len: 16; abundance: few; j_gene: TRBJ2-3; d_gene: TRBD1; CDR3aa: CSATNPLDRSPDTQYF; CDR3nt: TGCAGTGCTACTAACCCCTTGGACAGGTCGCCAGATACGCAGTATTTT
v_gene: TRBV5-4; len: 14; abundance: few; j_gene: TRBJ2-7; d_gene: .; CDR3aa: CAGSDRGSPYEQYF; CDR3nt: TGTGCCGGCAGCGACCGGGGGAGTCCCTACGAGCAGTACTTC
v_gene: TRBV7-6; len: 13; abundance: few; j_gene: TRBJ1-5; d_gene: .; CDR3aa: CASSEDGYQPQHF; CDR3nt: TGTGCCAGCAGCGAGGACGGTTATCAGCCCCAGCATTTT
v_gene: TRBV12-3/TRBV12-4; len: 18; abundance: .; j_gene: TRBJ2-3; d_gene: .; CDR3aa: CASSLQIVGPYKRVTQYF; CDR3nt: TGTGCCAGCAGTTTGCAGATTGTGGGGCCCTATAAGAGGGTTACGCAGTATTTT
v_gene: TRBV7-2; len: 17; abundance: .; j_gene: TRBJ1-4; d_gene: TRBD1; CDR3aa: CASSPRGLFATNEKLFF; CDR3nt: TGTGCCAGCAGCCCCAGGGGGCTATTTGCAACTAATGAAAAGCTGTTTTTT